This T cell receptor beta chain was retrieved from a study of blood T cell repertoires in COVID-19. Study-level background: Both acute and convalescent COVID-19 samples were obtained from the United States, Italy and Spain. In each case, the material was cDNA or gDNA derived from T cells, B-cell-depleted T cells, or PBMCs.

The authors' processing: Amplified reference gene primers provided the basis for estimating nucleated cell counts. Clones were read by immunoSEQ multiplex PCR, and TCRdb kept only the in-frame ones, dropping some. From that table come the V and J calls and clone size; the DNA was used to work out D and trimming. Here the sample spans 140,000 to 150,000 clones, around 87% being singletons. The CDR3 covers 15 residues. V was pared by 5 bases and J by 1 base, with 5 bases of the junction left unmatched. The V gene's germline CDR1 is SGHAT and CDR2 FQNNGV. The receptor comes from a man aged 45-60 years who had recovered from COVID-19. The chain uses TRBV11-2 and TRBJ1-1; the match to TRBD1 covers 9 bases. Sequencing input: peripheral blood. The DNA of the CDR3 is TGTGCCAGCAGCCTCGGACAGGGGTGGAACACTGAAGCTTTCTTT. This sequence encodes CASSLGQGWNTEAFF. The full variable domain, rest sourced from reference TRBV11-2 and TRBJ1-1, is EAGVAQSPRYKIIEKRQSVAFWCNPISGHATLYWYQQILGQGPKLLIQFQNNGVVDDSQLPKDRFSAERLKGVDSTLKIQPAKLEDSAVYLCASSLGQGWNTEAFFGQGTRLTVV.